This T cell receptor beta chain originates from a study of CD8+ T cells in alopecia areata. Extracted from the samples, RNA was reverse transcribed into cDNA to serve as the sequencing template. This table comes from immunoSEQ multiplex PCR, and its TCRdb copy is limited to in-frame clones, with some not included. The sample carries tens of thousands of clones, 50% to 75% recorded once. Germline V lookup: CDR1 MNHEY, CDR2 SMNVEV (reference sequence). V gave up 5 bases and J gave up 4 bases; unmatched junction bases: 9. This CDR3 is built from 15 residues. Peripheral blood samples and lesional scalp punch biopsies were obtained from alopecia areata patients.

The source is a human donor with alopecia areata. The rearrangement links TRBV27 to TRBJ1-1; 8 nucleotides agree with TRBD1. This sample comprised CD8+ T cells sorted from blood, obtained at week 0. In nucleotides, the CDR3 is TGTGCCAGCAGTGGATCGCAGGGGGCGAGCACTGAAGCTTTCTTT. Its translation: CASSGSQGASTEAFF.